This T cell receptor (beta chain) was obtained from a study of cytomegalovirus exposure and HLA in healthy donors (dated 2017 in TCRdb). About the full investigation: An earlier analysis of approximately 550 of the donors reported 250 to 350 Gb of sequence data and some 100 million unique TCR beta sequences from about 180 million T cells. Roughly 300 gigabases of sequencing data and around 80 million unique TCR sequences made up an early release that covered 500 to 700 HLA-typed donors. Of the roughly 410 genotyped donors, 70% to 90% were placed in the genetic ancestry cluster associated with self-reported Caucasian donors. The aim of the study was to test whether cataloging public T cell receptors could identify signatures of past pathogen exposure. The T cell repertoires of some 700 subjects were profiled by immunosequencing and related to cytomegalovirus serostatus. Besides the first cohort of around 670 subjects, a separate validation cohort made up of over a hundred different subjects was used. The study combined high-throughput TCR immunosequencing, statistical association of individual TCRs with disease status, and machine learning to predict cytomegalovirus infection status. A later analysis re-analyzed previously published TCR beta repertoires from 666 donors and added high-resolution HLA genotyping to study TCR occurrence patterns. Rather than drawing on any new phenotypic data, the later analysis identified candidate immune exposures from TCR beta sequences and the way those sequences occurred across donors. An earlier analysis of more than 450 of the donors used high-throughput TCR beta sequencing to judge whether each TCR beta V gene segment behaved as functional or pseudogenic. Alongside the repertoire data, information on donor age, sex, ethnicity and CMV serostatus was compiled. Genome-wide SNP genotypes for about 60% of the roughly 700 donors were used in a later genetic analysis, which treated that subset as a discovery cohort. All discovery cohort repertoires had been generated using a single sequencing platform. Class I and class II HLA loci were covered by the typing at four-digit resolution. Typing coverage varied by locus: about 620-630 donors for A, B, C, DRB1 and DQB1; some 520 for DQA1; nearly 610 for DPA1; roughly 450 for DPB1. Because of strong linkage in the cohort, five DR-DQ haplotypes were treated as single units for association and clustering. Among around 400 genotyped donors of the cohort, an average of approximately 240,000 unique TCR beta nucleotide sequences was sequenced per donor, of which about 19% were non-productive. On the study overall, not on this receptor specifically: Because counts were too low, seventeen rarely observed V segments, including chromosome 9 orphons, were excluded from the earlier analysis of roughly 580 of the donors. Because some donors lacked HLA typing at each locus, the association tests relied only on the typed subset. Some IMGT-functional V segments, including TRBV6-2 and TRBV6-3, could not be told apart with the 87-base-pair reads, so those segments were excluded. Across donors, most TCR sequences were observed very rarely, whereas some public TCRs were present in many individuals. A cluster of highly shared sequence variants was judged likely to represent a technical artifact of the sequencing pipeline. In this cohort, only TCR beta chains were sequenced, and detectable features were limited by the absence of alpha or paired-chain data. When HLA alleles, especially DR and DQ, strongly co-occurred, TCR associations were difficult to assign to individual alleles. In a later analysis, HLA-associated TCR beta chains showed more clonal expansion and lower generation probabilities than non-associated chains that were equally common. According to a later analysis, parvovirus B19, influenza, CMV and Epstein-Barr virus appeared linked to several top co-occurrence clusters. Compared with the approximately 700-donor mean, donors in an Asian-associated ancestry cluster had fewer N-insertions in productive TCRs, according to a later genetic analysis. Presence/absence analyses assumed roughly uniform sequencing depth across donors, an assumption that may not hold. Cytomegalovirus status was reported to be diagnosed by the classifier with high specificity and sensitivity in both the original and validation cohorts. A later analysis found that most CMV-associated TCR beta chains appeared HLA-restricted, with HLA associations seemingly driven largely by CMV exposure. According to the authors, the approach could potentially be generalized to other disease states and immunological phenotypes. In a later analysis, the rate of TCR association differed among HLA loci, with DRB1 alleles having the most associated TCRs and HLA-C alleles having the fewest. A few of the identified cytomegalovirus-associated TCR beta chains were confirmed in vitro to be specific for cytomegalovirus antigens. V-gene and J-gene trimming of TCR beta chains was associated with a missense DCLRE1C variant in a later genetic analysis, and the association was replicated in an independent cohort. Immune exposure information for the cohort was limited to CMV serostatus. An earlier analysis of approximately 500 of the donors showed that most TCR beta V segments appeared in productive rearrangements either about 87% or about 30% of the time, which broadly matched IMGT annotations. Correlated functional status among segregating V segments might be attributable to linkage disequilibrium, but an unknown experimental factor could not be ruled out. A further reported finding was that TCR beta sequences accurately predicted the HLA-A and HLA-B alleles for most subjects in the first cohort. A total of 164 TCR beta chains were listed by the study as associated with cytomegalovirus. Specific HLA alleles were associated with 18,000 or so TCR beta sequences at a false discovery rate of 0.05 in a later analysis.

Library generation was performed with the immunoSEQ multiplex PCR assay. For the multiplex PCR, a mixture combining 60 forward primers for TCR Vbeta segments and 13 reverse primers for TCR Jbeta segments was used. The CDR3 region of rearranged TCR beta genes was amplified from genomic DNA with a multiplex PCR assay. Amplified TCR beta libraries were sequenced as 87-base-pair reads on the Illumina HiSeq System. Under the source paper's analysis protocol: A later analysis tallied around 80 million unique TCR beta chains across the 666 repertoires, and approximately 12 million of those chains were shared by two or more donors. A nearest-neighbor algorithm error-corrected the raw reads and collapsed the reads into unique sequences, merging closely related sequences to remove PCR and sequencing errors. Alignment of CDR3 sequences to IMGT reference sequences was used to assign V, D and J gene segments. For a sequence to be retained, at least a six-nucleotide match to both a V gene segment and a J gene segment was required. Rearrangements were called productive when the CDR3 lacked stop codons and stayed in frame with V and J; all others were non-productive. Following IMGT convention, CDR3 was defined as the stretch from the second conserved V-encoded cysteine to the conserved J-encoded phenylalanine. Sequences without an unambiguous match to a single V gene segment were excluded from the earlier analysis of about 640 of the donors. In an earlier analysis of 587 of the donors, V segments were called functional above 56.7% productive rearrangements and were called segregating when the between-donor standard deviation exceeded 5%. A statistical classification framework was developed to diagnose cytomegalovirus status using the catalog of TCR beta chain sequences. In a later analysis, V and J genes were assigned by comparing TCR nucleotide sequences against IMGT/GENE-DB human TR gene sequences. Using the TCRdist pipeline, a later analysis assigned CDR3 sequences along with most-parsimonious VDJ recombination scenarios. In a later analysis, every TCR beta chain was defined by the combination of its CDR3 amino acid sequence and its V-gene family, and reads without a unique V-gene family were dropped. To address suspected cross-contamination and a sequencing artifact, a later analysis removed several hundred highly shared, low-generation-probability nucleotide sequences. In a later analysis, a clonal expansion index for each public chain was calculated from normalized within-repertoire ranks of inferred template counts. A later analysis computed generation probabilities with a VDJ recombination model fitted to out-of-frame rearrangements, and checked the results against IGoR. In a later analysis, TCR-TCR, TCR-HLA and TCR-CMV co-occurrence was scored with hypergeometric tests, and a repertoire-size bias correction was applied to TCR pairs. A later analysis estimated false discovery rates by permuting HLA or CMV assignments 20 times. In a later analysis, co-occurring TCRs were grouped using DBSCAN, and TCRdist sequence similarity was added for clustering within HLA-allele-positive subsets. For co-occurrence clustering, repertoires with fewer than 30,000 or more than 120,000 public chains were excluded, along with several repertoires with anomalous nucleotide sharing. TCRdb provides this immuneACCESS table in a form limited to in-frame rearrangements. Some clones are lacking; in checked studies, under half of them reflect an unresolved V gene, and why the rest are absent is not known. V and J calls and clone size are those listed in that table; D and trimming were worked out from the DNA. The sample table gives approximately 110,000 clones. Approximately 0.99% of the sample is taken by the ten largest.

As concerns this clone: This clone's antigen is unknown.

From the cysteine up to the phenylalanine, the CDR3 has a length of 13 residues. Only the CDR3 DNA is retained, 39 bases long and in frame from the first base. CDR1 and CDR2, per the germline V gene (reference sequence), are GTSNPN and SVGIG. V gives up 2 bases and J gives up 5 bases, and the segment between their germline ends measures 12 bases. The cohort was made up of approximately 700 healthy bone marrow donors. Cohort members were all nominally healthy when sampled, although unrecorded immune exposures were likely present. The donor tested CMV seronegative and was one of the 352 seronegative cohort members. A peripheral blood sample was provided by each donor, and peripheral blood mononuclear cells were used for TCR beta sequencing. Genomic DNA extraction from the blood cell samples was performed with the Qiagen DNeasy Blood Extraction Kit.

The chain is made from TRBV30 and TRBJ1-2; possibly the D gene is TRBD1, per 6 matching bases. Sequencing was carried out using PBMCs. This receptor was taken from a man aged 18 to 35 in good health and CMV-seronegative. The CDR3 loop reads CAWSSGQLYGYTF. The DNA sequence is given as TGTGCCTGGAGTTCGGGACAACTTTATGGCTACACCTTC.